This TCR beta chain was documented in a study of blood T cell repertoires in COVID-19. The CDR3 contains 14 residues. Germline V gene sequence: CDR1 SGHNT, CDR2 YENEEA. Trimming removed 5 bases at V and 8 bases at J, with 18 bases between. Recruited during active infection, patients (from Seattle) were subsequently followed longitudinally. Authors' processing steps: Reference gene primer amplification in the assay estimated nucleated cell counts. Clones were read by immunoSEQ multiplex PCR, and TCRdb kept only the in-frame ones, dropping some. The D gene and trimming were derived from the DNA, and the V and J assignments and clone size from that table. Counted here are about 300,000 clones, under 90% occurring once; the ten biggest clones make up less than 2%.

This chain joins TRBV11-3 and TRBJ1-1; possibly TRBD1 for D (6 bases). Sequencing used peripheral blood. The receptor was isolated from a woman aged 30 to 39 with COVID-19, enrolled during active disease. The DNA for the CDR3 is TGTGCCAGCAGCGCCGACAGGATACTTCCCGAAGCTTTCTTT. Translated, it gives CASSADRILPEAFF.